These T cell receptor beta chains were read from a single sample in a study of shared clonotypes between healthy human individuals. Clones were sequenced by immunoSEQ multiplex PCR, and TCRdb holds only the in-frame ones, with some missing. The sample includes 200,000 to 250,000 clones, over 50% of them seen just once. Sequenced input: memory CD4+ T cells sorted from blood. Source of these receptors: a man under 40 in good health. Both conserved end residues are part of each CDR3. Each record gives: D gene, J gene, clone size, V gene, CDR3 DNA, CDR3 protein. A D gene is named only where the DNA matches it firmly. Rows may omit the clone size; those that give it use once, few, many or a size class.

D: TRBD2; J: TRBJ2-1; size: NA; V: TRBV5-1; DNA: TGCGCCAGCAGCGAAGAGGGGGCGGGAGGGACCTACAATGAGCAGTTCTTC; CDR3: CASSEEGAGGTYNEQFF
D: NA; J: TRBJ2-5; size: NA; V: TRBV5-4; DNA: TGTGCCAGCAGCCCGGGGCTTCCTAAAGAGACCCAGTACTTC; CDR3: CASSPGLPKETQYF
D: TRBD2; J: TRBJ2-5; size: NA; V: TRBV9; DNA: TGTGCCAGCAGCGAGCGAAGCGGGAGCTTGGGAGAGACCCAGTACTTC; CDR3: CASSERSGSLGETQYF
D: NA; J: TRBJ1-3; size: once; V: TRBV2; DNA: TGTGCCAGCAGTGCTTCTGGAAACACCATATATTTT; CDR3: CASSASGNTIYF
D: NA; J: TRBJ1-2; size: NA; V: TRBV6-1; DNA: TGTGCCAGCAGCCAGATGGGGGTTGAGGGCTACACCTTC; CDR3: CASSQMGVEGYTF
D: TRBD2; J: TRBJ2-5; size: few; V: TRBV11-2; DNA: TGTGCCAGCAGCTTAGACGGGACTAGCGGGGCAACCCAGTACTTC; CDR3: CASSLDGTSGATQYF
D: NA; J: TRBJ1-4; size: NA; V: TRBV14; DNA: TGTGCCTCACATATCCGGGGGATCAATGAAAAACTGTTTTTT; CDR3: CASHIRGINEKLFF
D: NA; J: TRBJ1-2; size: once; V: TRBV7-2; DNA: TGTGCCAGCAGCTTGGACAACGACGTCTATGGCTACACCTTC; CDR3: CASSLDNDVYGYTF
D: NA; J: TRBJ2-1; size: NA; V: TRBV29-1; DNA: TGCAGCGTTGGGGATTGGGGAGCCTACAATGAGCAGTTCTTC; CDR3: CSVGDWGAYNEQFF
D: NA; J: TRBJ1-5; size: NA; V: TRBV2; DNA: TGTGCCAGCGATCGCAACAGTAACAATCAGCCCCAGCATTTT; CDR3: CASDRNSNNQPQHF
D: TRBD1; J: TRBJ2-7; size: NA; V: TRBV7-9; DNA: TGTGCCAGCAGCGCAGACAGGGCCCAGCAGTACTTC; CDR3: CASSADRAQQYF
D: NA; J: TRBJ2-1; size: NA; V: TRBV29-1; DNA: TGCAGCGTTGTTAAAACCTACAATGAGCAGTTCTTC; CDR3: CSVVKTYNEQFF
D: NA; J: TRBJ2-2; size: NA; V: TRBV5-1; DNA: TGCGCCAGCAGCTTGGAAGGTGCCGGGGAGCTGTTTTTT; CDR3: CASSLEGAGELFF
D: NA; J: TRBJ2-2; size: NA; V: TRBV9; DNA: TGTGCCAGCAGCGTCCGGGACAACACCGGGGAGCTGTTTTTT; CDR3: CASSVRDNTGELFF
D: NA; J: TRBJ2-7; size: NA; V: TRBV19; DNA: TGTGCCAGTAGTGAGCAGGGGAAGATGGCCTACGAGCAGTACTTC; CDR3: CASSEQGKMAYEQYF
D: TRBD2; J: TRBJ2-3; size: many; V: TRBV28; DNA: TGTGCCAGCAGTTTTCCTAGCGGGAGGTCTGAAGATACGCAGTATTTT; CDR3: CASSFPSGRSEDTQYF
D: NA; J: TRBJ2-7; size: few; V: TRBV28; DNA: TGTGCCAGCAGTCCCCGATACGAGCAGTACTTC; CDR3: CASSPRYEQYF
D: NA; J: TRBJ2-7; size: NA; V: TRBV5-6; DNA: TGTGCCAGCAGCTTGCGCGGGCCCCGCGAGCAGTACTTC; CDR3: CASSLRGPREQYF
D: TRBD1; J: TRBJ2-1; size: NA; V: TRBV11-3; DNA: TGTGCCAGCAGACAAAACAGGGGGAATGAGCAGTTCTTC; CDR3: CASRQNRGNEQFF
D: NA; J: TRBJ2-1; size: once; V: TRBV23-1; DNA: TGCGCCAGCAGTCAACCACCCCGCAGCGGGCACGATGTACCTTACAATGAGCAGTTCTTC; CDR3: CASSQPPRSGHDVPYNEQFF
D: NA; J: TRBJ2-7; size: NA; V: TRBV29-1; DNA: TGCAGCGTTTCGTTGCGGGAAGCATCCTACGAGCAGTACTTC; CDR3: CSVSLREASYEQYF
D: TRBD1; J: TRBJ1-1; size: NA; V: TRBV4-1; DNA: TGCGCCAGCAGCCTACTACAGGGGACTGAAGCTTTCTTT; CDR3: CASSLLQGTEAFF
D: NA; J: TRBJ2-7; size: few; V: TRBV10-1; DNA: TGCGCCAGCAGTGACCTGCTAGGGTCCGAGCAGTACTTC; CDR3: CASSDLLGSEQYF
D: TRBD1; J: TRBJ2-5; size: NA; V: TRBV6-5; DNA: TGTGCCAGCAGACCCGGGACAGGGCCAGGGAAGACCCAGTACTTC; CDR3: CASRPGTGPGKTQYF